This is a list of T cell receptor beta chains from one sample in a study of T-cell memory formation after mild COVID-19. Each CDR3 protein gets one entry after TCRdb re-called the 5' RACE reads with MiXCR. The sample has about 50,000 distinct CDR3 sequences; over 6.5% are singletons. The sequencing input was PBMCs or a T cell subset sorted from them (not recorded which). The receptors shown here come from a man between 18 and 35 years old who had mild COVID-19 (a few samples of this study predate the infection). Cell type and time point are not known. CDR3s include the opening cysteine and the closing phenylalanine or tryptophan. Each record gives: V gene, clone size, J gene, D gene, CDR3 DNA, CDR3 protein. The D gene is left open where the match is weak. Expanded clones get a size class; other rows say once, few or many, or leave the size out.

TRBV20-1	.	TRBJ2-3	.	TGCAGTGCTAGTGGGACCCCCGGCCCAGATACGCAGTATTTT	CSASGTPGPDTQYF
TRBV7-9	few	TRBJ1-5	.	TGTGCCAGCAGCCCGGATCGGGCAGGCAATCAGCCCCAGCATTTT	CASSPDRAGNQPQHF
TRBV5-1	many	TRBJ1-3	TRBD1	TGCGCCAGCAGCTTGCTAGGACAGGGGGCTGGAAACACCATATATTTT	CASSLLGQGAGNTIYF
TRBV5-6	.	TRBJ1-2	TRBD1	TGTGCCAGCAGGAGCGGGACAGGTCACTATGGCTACACCTTC	CASRSGTGHYGYTF
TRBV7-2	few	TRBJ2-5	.	TGTGCCAGCAGCTTAGGGGGCAGCCAAGAGACCCAGTACTTC	CASSLGGSQETQYF
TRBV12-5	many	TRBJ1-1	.	TGTGCTAGTGGCTCGACGGACGCGAACACTGAAGCTTTCTTT	CASGSTDANTEAFF
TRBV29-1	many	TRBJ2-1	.	TGCAGCGTTGGGTCAGCGGATGAGCAGTTCTTC	CSVGSADEQFF
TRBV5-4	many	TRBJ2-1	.	TGTGCCAGCAGCTTGGTCGGCCGGGAGTTCTTC	CASSLVGREFF
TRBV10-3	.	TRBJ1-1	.	TGTGCCATCAGTGAGGTGCAGGGGACGCGAGGGACTGAAGCTTTCTTT	CAISEVQGTRGTEAFF
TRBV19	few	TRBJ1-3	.	TGTGCCAGTAGTCGGGCGGAGGACTCTGGAAACACCATATATTTT	CASSRAEDSGNTIYF
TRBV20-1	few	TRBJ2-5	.	TGCAGTGCAACCTCTAGTGAGGAGACCCAGTACTTC	CSATSSEETQYF
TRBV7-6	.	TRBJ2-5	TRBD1	TGTGCCAGCAGCTTAATCCAGGGGGCCGTGGAGACCCAGTACTTC	CASSLIQGAVETQYF
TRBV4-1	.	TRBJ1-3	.	TGCGCCAGCAGCCAAGAGCTCGGGCAGGCGACTGGAAACACCATATATTTT	CASSQELGQATGNTIYF
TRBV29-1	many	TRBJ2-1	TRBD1	TGCAGCGGGGGGCCCGGGACAGACGTCCAAGCTCAGCAGTTCTTC	CSGGPGTDVQAQQFF
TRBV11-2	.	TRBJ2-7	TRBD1	TGTGCCAGCAGCTACGGACAGGGTTTTTCTCGGCAGTACTTC	CASSYGQGFSRQYF
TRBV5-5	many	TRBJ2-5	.	TGTGCCAGCAGCTTCCCCAGACAAGAGACCCAGTACTTC	CASSFPRQETQYF
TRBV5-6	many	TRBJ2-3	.	TGTGCCAGCAGCTGGGTCATGGGCGGGGGCACAGATACGCAGTATTTT	CASSWVMGGGTDTQYF
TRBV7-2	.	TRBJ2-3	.	TGTGCCAGCTGTCAGGGGCCTATAGATACGCAGTATTTT	CASCQGPIDTQYF
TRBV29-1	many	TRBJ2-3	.	TGCAGCGTCCGGGAGCTTGAAGATACGCAGTATTTT	CSVRELEDTQYF
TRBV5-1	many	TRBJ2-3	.	TGCGCCAGCAGCTTATACGTGTCGGCAGATACGCAGTATTTT	CASSLYVSADTQYF
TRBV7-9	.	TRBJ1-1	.	TGTGCCAGCAGCGAGGACACCTTGAACACTGAAGCTTTCTTT	CASSEDTLNTEAFF
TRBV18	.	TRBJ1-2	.	TGTGCCAGCTCACCACGGGGCGGAACTAACTATGGCTACACCTTC	CASSPRGGTNYGYTF
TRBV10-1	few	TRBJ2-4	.	TGCGCCAGCAGTGAGAGGCTAGCCAAAAACATTCAGTACTTC	CASSERLAKNIQYF
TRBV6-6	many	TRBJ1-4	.	TGTGCCAGCCGGACATCCGGATATGAAAAACTGTTTTTT	CASRTSGYEKLFF
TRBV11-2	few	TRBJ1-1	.	TGTGCCAGCAGCCCCTTGAGATCCACACTGAACACTGAAGCTTTCTTT	CASSPLRSTLNTEAFF
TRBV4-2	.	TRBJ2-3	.	TGTGCCAGCAGCGTACGACTAACAGATACGCAGTATTTT	CASSVRLTDTQYF
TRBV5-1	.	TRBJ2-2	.	TGCGCCAGCAGCTTGGAGGGGACCAACACCGGGGAGCTGTTTTTT	CASSLEGTNTGELFF